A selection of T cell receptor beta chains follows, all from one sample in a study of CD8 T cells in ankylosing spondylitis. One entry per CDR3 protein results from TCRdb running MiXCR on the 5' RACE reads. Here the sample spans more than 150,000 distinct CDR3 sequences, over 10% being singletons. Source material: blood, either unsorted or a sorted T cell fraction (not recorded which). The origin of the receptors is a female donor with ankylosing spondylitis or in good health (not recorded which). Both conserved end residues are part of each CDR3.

CASSLRTATGGNTIYF,TRBJ1-3,TRBV7-2
CSVEDVRGETQYF,TRBJ2-5,TRBV29-1
CASSFQTPDRSNQPQHF,TRBJ1-5,TRBV28
CASSPGSPSGSYNEQFF,TRBJ2-1,TRBV5-1
CASSQLLAANNEQFF,TRBJ2-1,TRBV4-2
CSARDATGTGEYEQYF,TRBJ2-7,TRBV20-1
CASSYSGTVSYEQYF,TRBJ2-7,TRBV5-1
CSAGLIVYNEQFF,TRBJ2-1,TRBV29-1
CASSQFERDTQYF,TRBJ2-3,TRBV3-1
CATSPRTGSSYNEQFF,TRBJ2-1,TRBV24-1
CASSQDTDAIGFHNEQFF,TRBJ2-1,TRBV4-2
CASNGQLKAFF,TRBJ1-1,TRBV6-2/TRBV6-3
CASSGYRAAGELFF,TRBJ2-2,TRBV7-2
CASSALTSGRATWTDTQYF,TRBJ2-3,TRBV6-1
CASSTRGQSNNEKLFF,TRBJ1-4,TRBV5-1
CASSLDGISQFF,TRBJ2-1,TRBV7-3
CASSPPFRTSGRAWADEQFF,TRBJ2-1,TRBV11-1
CASSPTGVDQPQHF,TRBJ1-5,TRBV7-9
CASSLEAGTEAFF,TRBJ1-1,TRBV12-3/TRBV12-4
CASSPSGNSYEQYF,TRBJ2-7,TRBV14
CARDLLAGGTNTGELFF,TRBJ2-2,TRBV6-2/TRBV6-3
CASSYVGNSPLHF,TRBJ1-6,TRBV6-2/TRBV6-3
CSAADAGGQFF,TRBJ2-1,TRBV20-1
CASTSSTGTYTGELFF,TRBJ2-2,TRBV5-1
CASSGLAGGQHEQFF,TRBJ2-1,TRBV5-1
CASSRGGTYNEQFF,TRBJ2-1,TRBV12-3/TRBV12-4
CASSEGQGDHYGYTF,TRBJ1-2,TRBV5-1
CASSLSLSREFNYGYTF,TRBJ1-2,TRBV27
CSADGRTYNEQFF,TRBJ2-1,TRBV20-1
CSASEDSGTQETQYF,TRBJ2-5,TRBV20-1
CASSQEGAGKFTDTQYF,TRBJ2-3,TRBV4-3
CASTSGMNTEAFF,TRBJ1-1,TRBV5-1
CASSPRTGNSPLHF,TRBJ1-6,TRBV18
CASSSWFGTGGSDTQYF,TRBJ2-3,TRBV7-9
CASSSGVGNQPQHF,TRBJ1-5,TRBV7-9
CSAPSGRGYNEQFF,TRBJ2-1,TRBV20-1
CASSLEGDYNEQFF,TRBJ2-1,TRBV5-1
CASSPGTSGVFDTGELFF,TRBJ2-2,TRBV12-3/TRBV12-4
CASSPRAFF,TRBJ1-1,TRBV7-7
CASSFDAAAGTQYF,TRBJ2-3,TRBV5-1
CSVEYSPWNTEAFF,TRBJ1-1,TRBV29-1
CAINGASYGYTF,TRBJ1-2,TRBV10-3
CVSSQAPGEQFF,TRBJ2-1,TRBV4-2
CASSQVRMAGEQFF,TRBJ2-1,TRBV3-1
CASSLTEAGGYEQYF,TRBJ2-7,TRBV7-9